The clone carrying this TCR beta chain was seen repeatedly, ten times or more. This entry belongs to a study of T-cell reconstitution after alpha-beta-depleted transplantation in children. After removal of 6 bases from V and 0 bases from J, the junction contained 5 bases not matched to a gene. CDR1 and CDR2 (germline): SGHRS, YFSETQ. The CDR3 is 15 amino acids. For TCRbeta, the library was prepared with unique molecular identifiers. Each CDR3 protein gets one entry after TCRdb re-called the PCR reads with MiXCR. Here the sample spans over 200,000 distinct CDR3 sequences, 17% being singletons. This rearrangement joins TRBV5-1 to TRBJ2-2; 7 bases align to TRBD2. This clonotype was sampled from a male patient under 10 years old who had a stem cell transplant for acute lymphoblastic leukemia, so the T cells may come from the graft donor. The specimen comprised PBMCs, mostly from graft donor cells, sampled 360 days after TCRalphabeta/CD19-depleted stem cell transplant. DNA of the CDR3: TGCGCCAGCACCTGGGGGGGTCCGAACACCGGGGAGCTGTTTTTT. Amino acid sequence: CASTWGGPNTGELFF.